Listed below are T cell receptor beta chains from one sample, sequenced in a study of CD8 T cell repertoires and HIV-1 epitope variants. Sequencing used immunoSEQ multiplex PCR; TCRdb keeps in-frame clones, though not all of them. The sample has over 90,000 clones, almost 75% seen once. The sample comprised uncultured baseline CD8+ T cells from peripheral blood mononuclear cells (PBMCs). The receptors derive from a male donor with HIV. CDR3s include the opening cysteine and the closing phenylalanine or tryptophan. The D gene is left open where the match is weak. A clone size is listed for some rows: how often the clone was seen (once, few, many), or a class if it is expanded.

J: TRBJ2-7
size: .
V: TRBV10-1
D: TRBD1
CDR3: CASSAGQAYEQYF
DNA: TGCGCCAGCAGTGCGGGACAGGCCTACGAGCAGTACTTC

J: TRBJ1-2
size: few
V: TRBV27
D: TRBD1
CDR3: CASSTNRGTGYGYTF
DNA: TGTGCCAGCAGTACAAACAGGGGCACTGGGTATGGCTACACCTTC

J: TRBJ2-1
size: .
V: TRBV6-1
D: .
CDR3: CASRDSQSSYNEQFF
DNA: TGTGCCAGCAGGGACAGTCAAAGCTCCTACAATGAGCAGTTCTTC

J: TRBJ2-7
size: .
V: TRBV7-6
D: TRBD2
CDR3: CASSSGLAGEGYEQYF
DNA: TGTGCCAGCAGCTCAGGACTAGCGGGAGAAGGGTACGAGCAGTACTTC

J: TRBJ2-7
size: .
V: TRBV5-1
D: .
CDR3: CASSALTYPGLYEQYF
DNA: TGCGCCAGCAGCGCGCTTACGTACCCCGGTCTGTACGAGCAGTACTTC

J: TRBJ2-5
size: .
V: TRBV9
D: .
CDR3: CASSTGGGRETQYF
DNA: TGTGCCAGCAGCACAGGAGGGGGCAGAGAGACCCAGTACTTC

J: TRBJ2-1
size: .
V: TRBV4-2
D: TRBD2
CDR3: CASSPRSGSWEQFF
DNA: TGTGCCAGCAGCCCCCGTAGCGGGAGCTGGGAGCAGTTCTTC

J: TRBJ2-5
size: few
V: TRBV28
D: .
CDR3: CASSLYGETQYF
DNA: TGTGCCAGCAGTTTATACGGGGAGACCCAGTACTTC

J: TRBJ2-1
size: .
V: TRBV19
D: TRBD1
CDR3: CASSPDRDRAYNEQFF
DNA: TGTGCCAGTAGTCCGGACCGGGACAGGGCCTACAATGAGCAGTTCTTC

J: TRBJ2-1
size: few
V: TRBV10-3
D: TRBD1
CDR3: CAIRDSGTGDNEQFF
DNA: TGTGCCATCAGGGACTCCGGGACAGGGGACAATGAGCAGTTCTTC

J: TRBJ2-7
size: .
V: TRBV6-6
D: TRBD1
CDR3: CASSYLGTAPSEQYF
DNA: TGTGCCAGCAGTTACTTAGGGACAGCCCCTTCCGAGCAGTACTTC

J: TRBJ2-3
size: .
V: TRBV18
D: TRBD2
CDR3: CASSPPPGLAGGYTDTQYF
DNA: TGTGCCAGCTCACCACCTCCGGGACTAGCGGGAGGGTACACAGATACGCAGTATTTT

J: TRBJ2-5
size: .
V: TRBV5-1
D: .
CDR3: CASSDPGREETQYF
DNA: TGCGCCAGCAGCGATCCCGGACGAGAAGAGACCCAGTACTTC

J: TRBJ1-3
size: few
V: TRBV29-1
D: .
CDR3: CSVELSGNTIYF
DNA: TGCAGCGTTGAGCTCAGCGGAAACACCATATATTTT

J: TRBJ1-2
size: .
V: TRBV29-1
D: .
CDR3: CSVTNTTNYGYTF
DNA: TGCAGCGTTACAAACACCACTAACTATGGCTACACCTTC

J: TRBJ2-5
size: .
V: TRBV5-1
D: .
CDR3: CASSLEPVQETQYF
DNA: TGCGCCAGCAGCCTGGAGCCAGTCCAAGAGACCCAGTACTTC

J: TRBJ2-3
size: .
V: TRBV27
D: TRBD1
CDR3: CASSTGTASTDTQYF
DNA: TGTGCCAGCAGCACTGGGACAGCTAGCACAGATACGCAGTATTTT

J: TRBJ1-4
size: .
V: TRBV7-2
D: .
CDR3: CASSLAPGVTNEKLFF
DNA: TGTGCCAGCAGCTTAGCCCCAGGAGTTACTAATGAAAAACTGTTTTTT

J: TRBJ2-1
size: .
V: TRBV13
D: TRBD2
CDR3: CASSPRGSGSYGMDEQFF
DNA: TGTGCCAGCAGCCCGCGTGGTAGCGGGAGTTACGGGATGGATGAGCAGTTCTTC

J: TRBJ2-1
size: .
V: TRBV6-5
D: .
CDR3: CASSYSWGFSSDEQFF
DNA: TGTGCCAGCAGTTACTCATGGGGGTTTAGTTCGGATGAGCAGTTCTTC

J: TRBJ2-1
size: .
V: TRBV19
D: TRBD1
CDR3: CASTPGQTYNEQFF
DNA: TGTGCCAGTACCCCGGGACAGACCTACAATGAGCAGTTCTTC

J: TRBJ2-3
size: .
V: TRBV7-2
D: .
CDR3: CASSSPGDTQYF
DNA: TGTGCCAGCAGTTCGCCGGGAGATACGCAGTATTTT

J: TRBJ2-7
size: .
V: TRBV5-4
D: .
CDR3: CASSGGDRPTYEQYF
DNA: TGTGCCAGCAGCGGGGGGGACAGGCCTACCTACGAGCAGTACTTC

J: TRBJ1-5
size: .
V: TRBV30
D: TRBD1
CDR3: CAWSAGGATQPQHF
DNA: TGTGCCTGGAGTGCAGGGGGCGCGACTCAGCCCCAGCATTTT

J: TRBJ2-7
size: few
V: TRBV7-8
D: .
CDR3: CASSLGGFDEQYF
DNA: TGTGCCAGCAGCTTAGGGGGGTTCGACGAGCAGTACTTC

J: TRBJ1-1
size: .
V: TRBV19
D: TRBD1
CDR3: CASKQGDTEAFF
DNA: TGTGCCAGTAAACAGGGGGACACTGAAGCTTTCTTT

J: TRBJ2-7
size: .
V: TRBV7-8
D: .
CDR3: CASSLTNRGEQYF
DNA: TGTGCCAGCAGCTTAACAAATCGGGGCGAGCAGTACTTC

J: TRBJ2-1
size: .
V: TRBV6-1
D: TRBD2
CDR3: CASSDGSGGYNEQFF
DNA: TGTGCCAGCAGTGATGGATCGGGAGGGTACAATGAGCAGTTCTTC

J: TRBJ1-6
size: .
V: TRBV7-8
D: .
CDR3: CASSPSRDSPLHF
DNA: TGTGCCAGCAGCCCCTCCAGGGATTCACCCCTCCACTTT

J: TRBJ1-1
size: .
V: TRBV7-2
D: .
CDR3: CASSLGTLGTEAFF
DNA: TGTGCCAGCAGCTTAGGTACATTGGGGACTGAAGCTTTCTTT

J: TRBJ1-2
size: few
V: TRBV19
D: .
CDR3: CASSFPGGLYGYTF
DNA: TGTGCCAGTAGTTTCCCCGGGGGGCTATATGGCTACACCTTC

J: TRBJ1-2
size: few
V: TRBV5-6
D: TRBD1
CDR3: CASSLTDRALEGYTF
DNA: TGTGCCAGCAGCTTGACGGACAGGGCTCTTGAGGGCTACACCTTC

J: TRBJ2-1
size: many
V: TRBV27
D: TRBD2
CDR3: CASIRPGLGREQFF
DNA: TGTGCCAGCATTCGACCGGGACTAGGCCGTGAGCAGTTCTTC

J: TRBJ2-7
size: .
V: TRBV29-1
D: .
CDR3: CSASWGGLDEQYF
DNA: TGCAGCGCCAGTTGGGGGGGGCTCGACGAGCAGTACTTC

J: TRBJ2-7
size: .
V: TRBV18
D: TRBD2
CDR3: CASSPLRLAGEISYEQYF
DNA: TGTGCCAGCTCACCATTGAGACTAGCGGGGGAAATCTCCTACGAGCAGTACTTC